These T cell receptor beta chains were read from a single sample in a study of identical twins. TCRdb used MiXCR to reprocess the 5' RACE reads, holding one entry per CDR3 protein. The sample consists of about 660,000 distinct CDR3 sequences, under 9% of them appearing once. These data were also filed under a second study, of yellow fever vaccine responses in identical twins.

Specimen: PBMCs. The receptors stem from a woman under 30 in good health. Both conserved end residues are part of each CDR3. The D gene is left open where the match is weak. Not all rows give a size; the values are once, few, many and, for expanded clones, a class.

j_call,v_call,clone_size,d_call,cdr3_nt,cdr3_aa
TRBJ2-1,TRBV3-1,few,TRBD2,TGTGCCAGCAGCCAAGATCTTCCTAGCGGGGAAAACAATGAGCAGTTCTTC,CASSQDLPSGENNEQFF
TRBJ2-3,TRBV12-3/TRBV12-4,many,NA,TGTGCCAGCAGTTTACAGGGGAGCGGGACAGATACGCAGTATTTT,CASSLQGSGTDTQYF
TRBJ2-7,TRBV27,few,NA,TGTGCCAGCAGCCCGACTTACGGGTTCACCGAGCAGTACTTC,CASSPTYGFTEQYF
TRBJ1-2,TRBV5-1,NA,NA,TGCGCCAGCAGCTTGTTAGGGGCTAATGGCTACACCTTC,CASSLLGANGYTF
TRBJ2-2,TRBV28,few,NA,TGTGCCAGCCTCACCCCGGCCACGCCGAACACCGGGGAGCTGTTTTTT,CASLTPATPNTGELFF
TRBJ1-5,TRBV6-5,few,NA,TGTGCCAGCAGTTACTCTTCCCCGGATCAGCCCCAGCATTTT,CASSYSSPDQPQHF
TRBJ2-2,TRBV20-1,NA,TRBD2,TGCTGTGCTACTCGGTGGCTAGCGGGGGCGGACACCGGGGAGCTGTTTTTT,CCATRWLAGADTGELFF
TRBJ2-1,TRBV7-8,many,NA,TGTGCCAGCAGCTCGACCAAAGTGAATGAGCAGTTCTTC,CASSSTKVNEQFF
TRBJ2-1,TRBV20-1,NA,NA,TGCAGTGCTAGGTGGGGGGGCGTTTTGAATGAGCAGTTCTTC,CSARWGGVLNEQFF
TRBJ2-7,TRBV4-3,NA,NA,TGCGCCAGCAGCCAAGAGTTACCTTCTAGCGAGCAGTACTTC,CASSQELPSSEQYF
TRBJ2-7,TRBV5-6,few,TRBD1,TGTGCCAGCAGCCGCGGGACAGGGGCCGAGTACTTC,CASSRGTGAEYF
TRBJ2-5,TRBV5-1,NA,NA,TGCGCCAGCAGCTTGCTCCGAGCAGAGACCCAGTACTTC,CASSLLRAETQYF
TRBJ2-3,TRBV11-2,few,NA,TGTGCCAGCAGCTACCATGGGACGGGGGCCCCGGATACGCAGTATTTT,CASSYHGTGAPDTQYF
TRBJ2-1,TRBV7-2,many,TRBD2,TGTGCCAGCAGCTTAGAGGGACTAGCGGGAGACAATGAGCAGTTCTTC,CASSLEGLAGDNEQFF
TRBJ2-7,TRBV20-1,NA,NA,TGCAGTGCTAGGCCCGTACTAGGCGCCTACGAGCAGTACTTC,CSARPVLGAYEQYF
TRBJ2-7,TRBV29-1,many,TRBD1,TGCAGCGTTGTGGGAGTGGGACAGGACCCTTACGAGCAGTACTTC,CSVVGVGQDPYEQYF
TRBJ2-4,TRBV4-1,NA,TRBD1,TGCGCCAGCAGCCAAGCCGGACAGGGGGATTTAGCCAAAAACATTCAGTACTTC,CASSQAGQGDLAKNIQYF
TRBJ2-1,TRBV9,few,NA,TGTGCCAGCAGCGTAAGCCCTGGGACACCCCTCGGCAATGAGCAGTTCTTC,CASSVSPGTPLGNEQFF
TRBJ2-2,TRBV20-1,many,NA,TGCAGTGCTAGAGACAAAACCGGGGAGCTGTTTTTT,CSARDKTGELFF
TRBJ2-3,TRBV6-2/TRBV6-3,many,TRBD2,TGTGCCAGCAGTTACTCCTCGTCGCTAGCGGGAGATACGCAGTATTTT,CASSYSSSLAGDTQYF
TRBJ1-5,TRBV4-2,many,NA,TGTGCCAGCAGCCAGGAAGGGGGGAATAGCAATCAGCCCCAGCATTTT,CASSQEGGNSNQPQHF
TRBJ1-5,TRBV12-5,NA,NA,TGTGCTAGTGGTTTGCCAACAATACAGGGAAATATACGCAATCAGCCCCAGCATTTT,CASGLPTIQGNIRNQPQHF
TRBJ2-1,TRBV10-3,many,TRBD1,TGTGCCATCAGTGGGGACAGGGATAACAATGAGCAGTTCTTC,CAISGDRDNNEQFF
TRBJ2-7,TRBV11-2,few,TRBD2,TGTGCCAGCAGCTCTATAGCGGGAGCCGGCGAGCAGTACTTC,CASSSIAGAGEQYF
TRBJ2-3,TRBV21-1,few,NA,TGTGCCAGCAGCATATCAAATGGAGGGGGAGGTTGGGGTACGCAGTATTTT,CASSISNGGGGWGTQYF
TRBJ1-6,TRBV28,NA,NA,TGTGCCAGCATCAACCCCTCAACTAGGTCACCCCTCCACTTT,CASINPSTRSPLHF
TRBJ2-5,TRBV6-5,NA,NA,TGTGCCAGCAGTTACTTTGGTACTGGGACCCAGTACTTC,CASSYFGTGTQYF
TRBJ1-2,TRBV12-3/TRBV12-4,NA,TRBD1,TGTGCCAGCAGCTCGACAGGGGCCGCCTATGGCTACACCTTC,CASSSTGAAYGYTF
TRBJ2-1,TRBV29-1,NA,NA,TGCAGCGTTGTTGGCGGAATTTACAATGAGCAGTTCTTC,CSVVGGIYNEQFF
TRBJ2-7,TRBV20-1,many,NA,TGCAGTGCTAGGACCTCCGGGACAATTTCCTACGAGCAGTACTTC,CSARTSGTISYEQYF
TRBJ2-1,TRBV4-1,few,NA,TGCGCCAGCAGCCAAGATAACAGCGGAGGCGAGCAGTTCTTC,CASSQDNSGGEQFF
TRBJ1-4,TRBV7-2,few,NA,TGTGCCAGCAGCTTAGGTACGGGGCGAGCAACTAATGAAAAACTGTTTTTT,CASSLGTGRATNEKLFF
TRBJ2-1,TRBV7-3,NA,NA,TGTGCCAGCAGCTCACGGGGGGCCCACTACAATGAGCAGTTCTTC,CASSSRGAHYNEQFF
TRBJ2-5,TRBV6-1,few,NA,TGTGCCAGCACCCGGAGTGGGGGGGCGGAGACCCAGTACTTC,CASTRSGGAETQYF
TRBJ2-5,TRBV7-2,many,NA,TGTGCCAGCAGCTTAGTTTTTGAGACCCAGTACTTC,CASSLVFETQYF
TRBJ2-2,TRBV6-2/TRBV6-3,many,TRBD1,TGTGCCAGCAGTTACGGGACAGGGGTCACCGGGGAGCTGTTTTTT,CASSYGTGVTGELFF
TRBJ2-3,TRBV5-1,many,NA,TGCGCCAGCAGCTTCGGACGATTAAGCACAGATACGCAGTATTTT,CASSFGRLSTDTQYF
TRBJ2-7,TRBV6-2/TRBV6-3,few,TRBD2,TGTGCCAGCAGTGACCGGACTAGCGGGAGTAAGGAGCAGTACTTC,CASSDRTSGSKEQYF
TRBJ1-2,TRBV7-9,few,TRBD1,TGTGCCAGCAGCTTAGAGGGGACAGGCGGTAACTATGGCTACACCTTC,CASSLEGTGGNYGYTF
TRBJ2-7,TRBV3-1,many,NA,TGTGCCAGCAGCCCTCAAACGGTGTCCTACTACGAGCAGTACTTC,CASSPQTVSYYEQYF
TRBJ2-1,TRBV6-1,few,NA,TGTGCCAGCAGCATTAGGAAACAGGTTAGCGGAGGCTCCTACAATGAGCAGTTCTTC,CASSIRKQVSGGSYNEQFF
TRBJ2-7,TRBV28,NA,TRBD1,TGTGCCAGCAGAGAGACCGGGACAGGGGGTTACGAGCAGTACTTC,CASRETGTGGYEQYF
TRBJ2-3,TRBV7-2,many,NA,TGTGCCAGCAGCCAGTGGCTCGGGGGAGGCACAGATACGCAGTATTTT,CASSQWLGGGTDTQYF
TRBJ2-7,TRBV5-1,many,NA,TGCGCCAGCAGCGACAACCTACAGGACGAGCAGTACTTC,CASSDNLQDEQYF
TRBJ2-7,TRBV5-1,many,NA,TGCGCCAGCAGCTTGGAAGGACAGACCTACGAGCAGTACTTC,CASSLEGQTYEQYF
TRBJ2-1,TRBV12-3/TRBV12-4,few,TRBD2,TGTGCCAGCAGTTTACTGGCGGGAGTGGTTGAGCAGTTCTTC,CASSLLAGVVEQFF
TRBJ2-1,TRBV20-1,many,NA,TGCAGTGCTAGGGGGACGTACAATGAGCAGTTCTTC,CSARGTYNEQFF
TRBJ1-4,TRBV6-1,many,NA,TGTGCCAGCAATACCTCGCCGTGGGTAGGAAAAGAAAAACTGTTTTTT,CASNTSPWVGKEKLFF
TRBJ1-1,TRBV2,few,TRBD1,TGTGCCAGCAGTGACCTCCGGGACAGGGGGAACACTGAAGCTTTCTTT,CASSDLRDRGNTEAFF
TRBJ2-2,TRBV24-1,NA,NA,TGTGCCACCAGTGTCGGGGACTCCAACCTCGGGGAGCTGTTTTTT,CATSVGDSNLGELFF
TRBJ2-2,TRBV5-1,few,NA,TGCGCCAGCAGCTTGTATTTCCAGGGGATTAACACCGGGGAGCTGTTTTTT,CASSLYFQGINTGELFF
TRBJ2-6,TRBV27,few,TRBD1,TGTGCCAGCAGTTCCGGAATGAGGACAGGGTTCTCTGGGGCCAACGTCCTGACTTTC,CASSSGMRTGFSGANVLTF
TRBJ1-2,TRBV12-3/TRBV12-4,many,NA,TGTGCCAGCAGTTTAATGACAGGAGGGGGCTACACCTTC,CASSLMTGGGYTF
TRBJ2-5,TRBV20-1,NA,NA,TGCAGTGCCACTCCCGCCGGGGCCTATTTTCGCGAGACCCAGTACTTC,CSATPAGAYFRETQYF
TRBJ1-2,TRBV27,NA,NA,TGTGCCAGCAGTCAACGACACACGGACCTCCGCTACACCTTC,CASSQRHTDLRYTF